This passage covers 15 T cell receptor beta chains from one sample sequenced in a study of blood T cell repertoires in COVID-19. Sequencing was performed with immunoSEQ multiplex PCR; in TCRdb, only in-frame clones are kept and a portion is missing. The data contain 150,000 to 180,000 clones, 65% to 90% of them seen just once; the ten biggest clones take up about an eighth. The sample consisted of peripheral blood. The receptors come from a woman in her fifties or sixties with COVID-19, enrolled during active disease.

This chain uses TRBV7-9 with TRBJ2-5, with 8 bases lining up with TRBD2. The CDR3 is 15 amino acids. Germline CDR1 SEHNR, CDR2 FQNEAQ (reference sequence). Trimming at V came to 4 bases and at J to 1 base, leaving 5 bases not matched to a gene. CDR3 in DNA: TGTGCCAGCAGCTCTCCGGGACTAGTCCAAGAGACCCAGTACTTC. Translated, it gives CASSSPGLVQETQYF.

The chain is built from TRBV7-9 and TRBJ2-1, with TRBD2 identical over 10 bases. The CDR3 is 15 amino acids. Germline V lookup: CDR1 SEHNR, CDR2 FQNEAQ (reference sequence). The junction had 7 bases not matched to a gene; V was cut back by 2 bases and J by 9 bases. CDR3 bases: TGTGCCAGCAGCTTAAGGGCTAGCGGGAGCAGTGAGCAGTTCTTC. Its translation: CASSLRASGSSEQFF.

V is TRBV5-6 and J is TRBJ1-5; 7 nucleotides line up with TRBD1. Trimming cost V 6 bases and J 6 bases; bases outside gene matches: 12. CDR1 and CDR2 from the germline V gene are SGHDT and YYEEEE. The CDR3 extends over 15 amino acids. The CDR3 spells CASNSQGGASQPQHF. The CDR3 DNA sequence: TGTGCCAGCAATTCCCAGGGGGGAGCGAGTCAGCCCCAGCATTTT.

V gene TRBV7-9 combines with J gene TRBJ2-1, with 11 positions matching TRBD2. V shed 1 base and J 8 bases; nucleotides not matched to a gene: 4. The CDR3 is made up of 15 amino acids. The V gene's germline CDR1 is SEHNR and CDR2 FQNEAQ (reference sequence). The CDR3 region has the DNA TGTGCCAGCAGCTTAGGACTAGCGGGAAGCGATGAGCAGTTCTTC. Amino acids: CASSLGLAGSDEQFF.

The rearrangement joins TRBV7-9 to TRBJ2-1; 8 bases agree with TRBD1. CDR3 length equals 19 residues. Germline V CDR1 and CDR2: SEHNR, FQNEAQ (reference sequence). V lost 5 bases to trimming and J lost 2 bases; unmatched junction nucleotides: 17. The CDR3 protein is CASSLPRGGAGGPYNEQFF. CDR3 in DNA: TGTGCCAGCAGCCTACCTAGGGGTGGGGCAGGGGGCCCCTACAATGAGCAGTTCTTC.

The genes are TRBV6-5 and TRBJ2-1; TRBD1 matches 9 bases. With V trimmed by 7 bases and J by 9 bases, 10 bases remained unmatched. CDR1 is MNHEY, CDR2 SVGAGI, per germline. The CDR3 has 14 residues. DNA for the CDR3: TGTGCCAGCACCCTGGGACAGGGCGACCGTGAGCAGTTCTTC. Translating gives CASTLGQGDREQFF.

CDR3 DNA sequence: TGTGCCAGCAGCTGGGACAGGGGCCAGTACAACGAGCAGTACTTC. Protein sequence: CASSWDRGQYNEQYF. J is TRBJ2-7 and V is TRBV2; TRBD1 matches 10 bases. This CDR3 has 15 amino acids. Germline trimming cut 6 bases from V and 5 bases from J; bases unmatched to any gene: 10. The germline gives CDR1 SNHLY, CDR2 FYNNEI.

V usage is TRBV5-1 and J usage is TRBJ2-6; the match to TRBD1 covers 7 bases. This CDR3 has 16 amino acids. Germline V gives CDR1 SGHRS, CDR2 YFSETQ. Germline trimming cut 2 bases from V and 0 bases from J; bases unmatched to any gene: 2. CDR3: CASSFPGGSGANVLTF. The CDR3 DNA reads TGCGCCAGCAGCTTCCCAGGGGGCTCTGGGGCCAACGTCCTGACTTTC. The variable domain in full, with the rest retrieved from reference TRBV5-1 and TRBJ2-6, is KAGVTQTPRYLIKTRGQQVTLSCSPISGHRSVSWYQQTPGQGLQFLFEYFSETQRNKGNFPGRFSGRQFSNSRSEMNVSTLELGDSALYLCASSFPGGSGANVLTFGAGSRLTVL.

This clone was detected only once. The V and J genes are TRBV6-5 and TRBJ2-5; 12 bases map to TRBD2. Trimming at V came to 4 bases and at J to 3 bases, leaving 6 bases not matched to a gene. CDR1 MNHEY and CDR2 SVGAGI come from the germline V gene. The length of the CDR3 is 16 residues. The CDR3 protein is CASSLRTSGVKETQYF. The CDR3 DNA follows: TGTGCCAGCAGTTTGAGGACTAGCGGGGTAAAAGAGACCCAGTACTTC.

The chain combines TRBV15 with TRBJ2-7; tentative D call: TRBD1 (5 bases). CDR3 length: 14 amino acids. V was shortened by 6 bases and J by 0 bases, with 12 bases between the two germline ends. Germline CDR1 is LNHNV and CDR2 is YYDKDF (reference sequence). CDR3 bases: TGTGCCACCAGAGAGATGGGGCCCTCCTACGAGCAGTACGTC. Protein: CATREMGPSYEQYV.

The chain recombines TRBV7-8 with TRBJ2-3, with 7 bases fitting TRBD1. Germline-derived CDR1 and CDR2 are SGHVS and FQNEAQ. The CDR3 is 16 residues long. With 7 bases clipped from V and 5 bases from J, the junction kept 15 bases outside the gene matches. The CDR3 bases are TGTGCCAGCACCCTACACGGACAGGAAGCTGAAGATACGCAGTATTTT. Protein sequence: CASTLHGQEAEDTQYF.

The genes are TRBV19 and TRBJ2-1; D is uncertain. CDR3 length: 14 residues. CDR1 and CDR2 from the germline V gene are LNHDA and SQIVND (reference sequence). V was pared by 5 bases and J by 5 bases, with 13 bases between. CDR3 loop: CASSWRKENNEQFF. CDR3 in DNA: TGTGCCAGTAGTTGGCGGAAGGAAAACAATGAGCAGTTCTTC.

V usage is TRBV6-5 and J usage is TRBJ2-2; a weak D match, TRBD1 (6 bases). Germline V lookup: CDR1 MNHEY, CDR2 SVGAGI. The CDR3 length is 12 residues. The CDR3 loop reads CAHRANTGELFF. The CDR3 DNA reads as TGTGCACACAGGGCCAACACCGGGGAGCTGTTTTTT.

The V call is TRBV7-9, the J call TRBJ1-5; D not certain. Germline V lookup: CDR1 SEHNR, CDR2 FQNEAQ (reference sequence). This CDR3 comprises 15 residues. Between the trimmed V and J ends, which lost 5 bases and 0 bases, there was a span of 11 bases. CDR3 DNA sequence: TGTGCCAGCAGCCCAGACGGGTTTAGCAATCAGCCCCAGCATTTT. Translating gives CASSPDGFSNQPQHF.

The rearrangement links TRBV15 to TRBJ2-7; 7 bases agree with TRBD1. The V segment lost 0 bases and the J segment 4 bases; nucleotides outside the gene matches: 6. The germline CDR1 and CDR2 sequences are LNHNV and YYDKDF (reference sequence). The CDR3 consists of 15 residues. CDR3 sequence: CATSRELGGAYEQYF. CDR3 nucleotides: TGTGCCACCAGCAGAGAGTTAGGGGGCGCGTACGAGCAGTACTTC.